This is a list of T cell receptor beta chains from one sample in a study of cytotoxic CD8 clonotypes in ibrutinib-treated CLL. Sequenced by immunoSEQ multiplex PCR; TCRdb stores in-frame clones only, minus some. This sample has hundreds of thousands of clones, with around four fifths found just once. The starting material was PBMCs, obtained before ibrutinib treatment. The receptor set was obtained from a human donor with chronic lymphocytic leukemia. The CDR3 runs from the conserved cysteine through the conserved F or W. D genes are given only for firm matches. Size is omitted from some rows. Given values are once, few, many or a class for expanded clones.

NA TRBJ1-1 TRBV27 NA CASSLPGLGAFF TGTGCCAGCAGTTTACCAGGGTTAGGAGCTTTCTTT
NA TRBJ1-4 TRBV29-1 NA CSVAGGDHEKLFF TGCAGCGTTGCCGGGGGCGACCATGAAAAACTGTTTTTT
NA TRBJ1-2 TRBV6-5 NA CASSAPGRSYGYTF TGTGCCAGCAGTGCCCCGGGCAGATCTTATGGCTACACCTTC
NA TRBJ2-1 TRBV11-2 few CASSLVAQWDEQFF TGTGCCAGCAGCTTAGTGGCCCAATGGGATGAGCAGTTCTTC
NA TRBJ1-1 TRBV7-9 NA CASSFYGQNTEAFF TGTGCCAGCAGCTTCTATGGACAGAACACTGAAGCTTTCTTT
NA TRBJ1-5 TRBV4-2 NA CASSMRMAQPQHF TGTGCCAGCAGTATGCGGATGGCTCAGCCCCAGCATTTT
TRBD2 TRBJ2-1 TRBV7-6 NA CASSVSGSSYNEQFF TGTGCCAGCAGCGTCAGCGGGAGCTCCTACAATGAGCAGTTCTTC
NA TRBJ2-1 TRBV29-1 NA CSVEGREFINEQFF TGCAGCGTTGAAGGCAGGGAGTTTATCAATGAGCAGTTCTTC
NA TRBJ1-4 TRBV30 NA CAWSPAVQNEKLFF TGTGCCTGGAGTCCCGCGGTACAGAATGAAAAACTGTTTTTT
NA TRBJ2-3 TRBV7-9 NA CASSESGARHHWADTQYF TGTGCCAGCAGCGAGTCGGGGGCTCGACACCATTGGGCAGATACGCAGTATTTT
TRBD2 TRBJ2-1 TRBV5-1 NA CASSFLGGYNEQFF TGCGCCAGCAGCTTCTTGGGGGGGTACAATGAGCAGTTCTTC
NA TRBJ2-1 TRBV4-1 NA CASSQDERGAYNEQFF TGCGCCAGCAGCCAAGATGAAAGGGGGGCCTACAATGAGCAGTTCTTC
NA TRBJ2-7 TRBV27 NA CASRAGTAYEQYF TGTGCCAGCAGAGCCGGGACTGCCTACGAGCAGTACTTC
NA TRBJ2-3 TRBV18 NA CASSPFAGPTDTQYF TGTGCCAGCTCACCATTCGCGGGACCCACAGATACGCAGTATTTT
NA TRBJ2-3 TRBV5-1 few CASSLSGVVSTDTQYF TGCGCCAGCAGCTTATCAGGGGTTGTGAGCACAGATACGCAGTATTTT
NA TRBJ1-5 TRBV19 NA CASSNTGNQPQHF TGTGCCAGTAGTAATACAGGCAATCAGCCCCAGCATTTT
TRBD1 TRBJ2-7 TRBV4-1 NA CASSFRDRVTYEQYF TGCGCCAGCAGCTTCCGGGACAGGGTCACCTACGAGCAGTACTTC
TRBD2 TRBJ2-1 TRBV7-9 NA CASSLFTSGRGSYNEQFF TGTGCCAGCAGCTTATTCACTAGCGGGAGAGGTTCCTACAATGAGCAGTTCTTC
NA TRBJ1-5 TRBV10-3 NA CAISDRASNQPQHF TGTGCCATCAGTGACAGGGCTAGCAATCAGCCCCAGCATTTT
NA TRBJ2-1 TRBV25-1 once CASSDPHGRSGYNEQFF TGTGCCAGCAGTGATCCTCACGGCCGCAGCGGGTACAATGAGCAGTTCTTC
TRBD1 TRBJ2-7 TRBV6-5 once CASSSRTGNYEQYF TGTGCCAGCAGCTCCCGGACAGGAAACTACGAGCAGTACTTC
NA TRBJ2-7 TRBV7-2 few CASSQGRPSYEQYF TGTGCCAGCAGCCAAGGGCGGCCTAGTTACGAGCAGTACTTC
NA TRBJ1-5 TRBV21-1 NA CASSKVWGFSNQPQHF TGTGCCAGCAGCAAAGTTTGGGGCTTCAGCAATCAGCCCCAGCATTTT
NA TRBJ2-5 TRBV6-5 few CASSPMATPQETQYF TGTGCCAGCAGCCCCATGGCAACTCCCCAAGAGACCCAGTACTTC
TRBD1 TRBJ1-1 TRBV4-3 NA CASSPGQEVGNTEAFF TGCGCCAGCAGCCCGGGACAGGAGGTGGGGAACACTGAAGCTTTCTTT
NA TRBJ1-5 TRBV7-2 NA CASSLDRDHSQHF TGTGCCAGCAGCTTAGACAGGGACCACTCCCAGCATTTT
NA TRBJ2-2 TRBV29-1 NA CSVPRNTGELFF TGCAGCGTTCCCAGGAACACCGGGGAGCTGTTTTTT
NA TRBJ2-5 TRBV30 NA CAWDNQETQYF TGTGCCTGGGATAATCAAGAGACCCAGTACTTC
NA TRBJ1-1 TRBV10-2 few CASSVSQGNTEAFF TGCGCCAGCAGTGTTAGCCAAGGGAACACTGAAGCTTTCTTT
NA TRBJ1-2 TRBV19 NA CASSIKGDGYTF TGTGCCAGTAGTATAAAAGGGGATGGCTACACCTTC
TRBD2 TRBJ2-3 TRBV9 NA CASSVVSSGMDTQYF TGTGCCAGCAGCGTAGTTTCTAGCGGGATGGATACGCAGTATTTT
NA TRBJ1-3 TRBV30 NA CAWSSKLISGNTIYF TGTGCCTGGAGCTCTAAACTGATCTCTGGAAACACCATATATTTT
NA TRBJ2-3 TRBV5-6 NA CASSLFVPPPASSTDTQYF TGTGCCAGCAGCTTATTTGTCCCCCCGCCAGCGTCTAGCACAGATACGCAGTATTTT
TRBD2 TRBJ2-1 TRBV5-1 NA CASSPIAGGPYNEQFF TGCGCCAGCAGCCCCATCGCGGGAGGCCCCTACAATGAGCAGTTCTTC
TRBD1 TRBJ2-7 TRBV30 NA CAWSQGASLLYEQYF TGTGCCTGGAGCCAGGGGGCATCCCTTCTCTACGAGCAGTACTTC
NA TRBJ2-3 TRBV28 NA CASSFGRGDTQYF TGTGCCAGCAGTTTCGGAAGGGGGGATACGCAGTATTTT
NA TRBJ2-7 TRBV13 once CASSLTRSSYEQYF TGTGCCAGCAGCCTGACTAGGAGCTCCTACGAGCAGTACTTC
TRBD2 TRBJ2-6 TRBV27 NA CASRKGLAGVPGANVLTF TGTGCCAGCAGGAAGGGACTAGCGGGAGTGCCGGGGGCCAACGTCCTGACTTTC
TRBD1 TRBJ2-7 TRBV18 NA CASSRPGQGLVEQYF TGTGCCAGCTCACGTCCGGGACAGGGTCTAGTCGAGCAGTACTTC
TRBD2 TRBJ2-5 TRBV5-1 NA CASSWGLGSETQYF TGCGCCAGCAGCTGGGGACTAGGGTCGGAGACCCAGTACTTC